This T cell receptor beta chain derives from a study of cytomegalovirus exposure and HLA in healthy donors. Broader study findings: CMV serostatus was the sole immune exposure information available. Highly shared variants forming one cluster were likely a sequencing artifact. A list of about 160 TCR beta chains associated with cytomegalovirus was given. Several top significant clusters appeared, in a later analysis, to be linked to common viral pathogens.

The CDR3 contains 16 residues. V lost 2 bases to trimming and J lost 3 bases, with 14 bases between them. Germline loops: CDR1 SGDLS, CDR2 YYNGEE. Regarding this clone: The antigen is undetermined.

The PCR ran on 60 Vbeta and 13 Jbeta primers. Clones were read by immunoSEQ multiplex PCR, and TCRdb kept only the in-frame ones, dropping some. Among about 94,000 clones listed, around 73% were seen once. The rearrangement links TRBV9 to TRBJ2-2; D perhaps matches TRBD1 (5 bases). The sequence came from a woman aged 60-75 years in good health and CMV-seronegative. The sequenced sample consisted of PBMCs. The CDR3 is CASSVSTVPDTGELFF. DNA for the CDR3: TGTGCCAGCAGCGTGTCGACAGTCCCGGACACCGGGGAGCTGTTTTTT. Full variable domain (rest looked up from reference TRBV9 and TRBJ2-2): DSGVTQTPKHLITATGQRVTLRCSPRSGDLSVYWYQQSLDQGLQFLIQYYNGEERAKGNILERFSAQQFPDLHSELNLSSLELGDSALYFCASSVSTVPDTGELFFGEGSRLTVL.